These 12 T cell receptor beta chains originate from one sample sequenced in a study of T cells after yellow fever vaccination. A single record per CDR3 protein comes from TCRdb applying MiXCR to the 5' RACE reads. This sample has a few hundred thousand distinct CDR3 sequences; 8.7% occur once, and the top ten carry approximately 3.3%. The sequencing used CD4+ T cells sorted from PBMCs, collected 5 days after the yellow fever booster vaccination. The receptor source for this set is a man in his late teens or twenties who received the YFV17D yellow fever vaccine.

The rearrangement joins TRBV7-3 to TRBJ2-6, with D possibly TRBD2 on 6 matching bases. The CDR3 length is 18 residues. Germline CDR1 is SGHTA and CDR2 is FQGTGA. Trimming removed 3 bases at V and 4 bases at J, with 19 bases between. The CDR3 reads CASSLRGARGLGANVLTF. CDR3 DNA sequence: TGTGCCAGCAGCTTGAGGGGTGCCCGGGGGTTGGGGGCCAACGTCCTGACTTTC. Full variable domain (rest looked up from reference TRBV7-3 and TRBJ2-6): GAGVSQTPSNKVTEKGKYVELRCDPISGHTALYWYRQSLGQGPEFLIYFQGTGAADDSGLPNDRFFAVRPEGSVSTLKIQRTERGDSAVYLCASSLRGARGLGANVLTFGAGSRLTVL.

This clonotype turned up a few times. This sequence joins TRBV5-6 and TRBJ1-1, with D perhaps matching TRBD1 (5 bases). Looked up from germline, CDR1 is SGHDT and CDR2 is YYEEEE. This CDR3 has 13 residues. The ends were cut back, 4 bases at V and 8 bases at J, with 15 bases in the middle. The CDR3 loop reads CASSRVGRGEAFF. CDR3 nucleotides: TGTGCCAGCAGCCGCGTGGGACGAGGCGAAGCTTTCTTT.

This clonotype was counted a few times. The chain has TRBV5-4 and TRBJ1-2; D might be TRBD1 (5 bases). This CDR3 is 15 amino acids long. CDR1 SGHNT and CDR2 YYREEE come from the germline V gene (reference sequence). Trimming stripped 2 bases from V and 8 bases from J, with 19 bases between. The CDR3 is CASSFRERQPGGYTF. The CDR3 DNA reads TGTGCCAGCAGCTTCCGGGAAAGACAGCCCGGGGGCTACACCTTC.

This clonotype was detected a few times. V gene TRBV30 combines with J gene TRBJ2-3; the D gene is possibly TRBD1 (5 bases). This CDR3 comprises 15 residues. CDR1 is GTSNPN, CDR2 SVGIG, per germline (reference sequence). Trimming shortened V by 0 bases and J by 0 bases, and 10 bases separated the two germline ends. In DNA, the CDR3 is TGTGCCTGGAGTGTACAGGAGTTTAGCACAGATACGCAGTATTTT. It codes for CAWSVQEFSTDTQYF.

The V call is TRBV20-1, the J call TRBJ2-7, with TRBD1 matching 8 bases. The CDR3 is made up of 14 amino acids. J was trimmed by 2 bases and V by 3 bases; bases with no gene match: 6. Germline CDR1 DFQATT, CDR2 SNEGSKA (reference sequence). The CDR3 DNA reads TGCAGTGCTAGTTCGACAGGGGCCACCTACGAGCAGTACTTC. Protein: CSASSTGATYEQYF.

This clonotype was detected many times. The genes are TRBV7-9 and TRBJ2-1; D tentatively reads TRBD1 or TRBD2 (6 bases each). CDR3 length: 12 residues. CDR1 is SEHNR, CDR2 FQNEAQ, per germline (reference sequence). With 6 bases removed from V and 10 bases from J, the gap between germline ends came to 13 bases. CDR3 in amino acids: CASSLRGDEQFF. The CDR3 nucleotides read TGTGCCAGCAGTTTAAGGGGGGACGAGCAGTTCTTC. The full variable domain, rest sourced from reference TRBV7-9 and TRBJ2-1, is DTGVSQNPRHKITKRGQNVTFRCDPISEHNRLYWYRQTLGQGPEFLTYFQNEAQLEKSRLLSDRFSAERPKGSFSTLEIQRTEQGDSAMYLCASSLRGDEQFFGPGTRLTVL.

This clonotype was observed a handful of times. The chain is built from TRBV29-1 and TRBJ2-3; 8 bases are shared with TRBD1. V was pared by 7 bases and J by 2 bases, with 14 bases of the junction left unmatched. This CDR3 spans 16 amino acids. Germline V gene lookup returns CDR1 SQVTM and CDR2 ANQGSEA. The CDR3 here is CSAEDRVRANTDTQYF. The CDR3 nucleotides are TGCAGCGCTGAGGACAGGGTGCGGGCGAACACAGATACGCAGTATTTT.

This clonotype was observed a few times. The chain is built from TRBV7-2 and TRBJ1-2; unclear D gene. The CDR3 contains 15 residues. The V gene's germline CDR1 is SGHTA and CDR2 FQGNSA. V was cut by 0 bases and J by 4 bases, with 12 bases left in between. CDR3: CASSLALGQRYGYTF. The CDR3 DNA sequence: TGTGCCAGCAGCTTAGCGCTAGGTCAGCGCTATGGCTACACCTTC.

This clonotype was counted a few times. This chain connects TRBV2 to TRBJ1-4, with D hard to call. V dropped 2 bases and J dropped 10 bases, with 20 bases sitting between them. The CDR3 totals 16 residues. Looked up from germline, CDR1 is SNHLY and CDR2 is FYNNEI. CDR3 protein: CASSEIPLEGSGKLFF. The CDR3 DNA sequence: TGTGCCAGCAGTGAAATCCCTCTGGAGGGTTCGGGAAAACTGTTTTTT. Variable domain in full (rest from reference TRBV2 and TRBJ1-4): EPEVTQTPSHQVTQMGQEVILRCVPISNHLYFYWYRQILGQKVEFLVSFYNNEISEKSEIFDDQFSVERPDGSNFTLKIRSTKLEDSAMYFCASSEIPLEGSGKLFFGSGTQLSVL.

This chain joins TRBV6-6 and TRBJ2-5, with D perhaps being TRBD1 or TRBD2 (5 bases each). Trimming cost V 2 bases and J 4 bases, with 14 bases left between them. Germline V gene data show CDR1 as MNHNY and CDR2 as SVGAGI (reference sequence). The CDR3 spans 15 residues. The CDR3 protein is CASSYEWGKGETQYF. DNA of the CDR3: TGTGCCAGCAGTTACGAATGGGGGAAGGGAGAGACCCAGTACTTC.

The chain couples TRBV4-3 to TRBJ1-2; possible D gene TRBD1, 5 bases. Germline V CDR1 and CDR2: LGHNA, YSLEER. This CDR3 region has 16 residues. Between the trimmed V and J ends, which lost 0 bases and 7 bases, there was a span of 18 bases. The chain's CDR3 is CASSQDQRAGRGGYTF. As DNA, the CDR3 is TGCGCCAGCAGCCAAGATCAACGGGCAGGGAGGGGTGGCTACACCTTC.

This clonotype was detected many times. The V gene is TRBV4-3, the J gene TRBJ2-1; possible D gene TRBD1, 6 bases. CDR1 is LGHNA, CDR2 YSLEER, per germline. The CDR3 sequence is 14 residues long. The V gene lost 1 base and the J gene lost 4 bases, with 8 bases spanning the gap. CDR3 sequence (DNA): TGCGCCAGCAGCCAAGGCACAGGGTACAATGAGCAGTTCTTC. Its protein is CASSQGTGYNEQFF.